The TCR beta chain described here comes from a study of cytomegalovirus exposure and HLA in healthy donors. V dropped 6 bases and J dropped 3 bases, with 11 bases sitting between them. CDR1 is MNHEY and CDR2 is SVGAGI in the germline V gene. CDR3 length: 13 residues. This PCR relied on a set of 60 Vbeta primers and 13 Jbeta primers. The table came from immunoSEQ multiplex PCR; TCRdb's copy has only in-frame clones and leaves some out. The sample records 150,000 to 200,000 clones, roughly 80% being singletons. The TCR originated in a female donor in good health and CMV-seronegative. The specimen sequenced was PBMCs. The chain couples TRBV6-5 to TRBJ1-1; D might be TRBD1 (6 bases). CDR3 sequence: CASRRGGDTEAFF. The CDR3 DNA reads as TGTGCCAGCAGGAGAGGGGGGGACACTGAAGCTTTCTTT.